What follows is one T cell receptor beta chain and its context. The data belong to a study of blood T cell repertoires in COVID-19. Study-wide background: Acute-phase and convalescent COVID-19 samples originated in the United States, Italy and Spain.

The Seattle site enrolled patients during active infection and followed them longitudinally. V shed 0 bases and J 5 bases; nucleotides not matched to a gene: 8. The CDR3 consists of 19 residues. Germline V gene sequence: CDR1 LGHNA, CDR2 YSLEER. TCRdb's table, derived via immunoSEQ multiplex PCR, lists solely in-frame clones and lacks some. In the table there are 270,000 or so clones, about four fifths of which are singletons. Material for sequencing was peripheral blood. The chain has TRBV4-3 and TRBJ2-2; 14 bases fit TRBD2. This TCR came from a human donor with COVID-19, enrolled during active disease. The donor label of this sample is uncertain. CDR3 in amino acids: CASSQETGLAGARTGELFF. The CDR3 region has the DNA TGCGCCAGCAGCCAAGAAACGGGACTAGCGGGAGCGAGGACCGGGGAGCTGTTTTTT.